These T cell receptor beta chains were read from a single sample in a study of cytotoxic CD8 clonotypes in ibrutinib-treated CLL. Here immunoSEQ multiplex PCR was the method, and the copy in TCRdb shows in-frame clones only, minus some. The sample holds some 130,000 clones, about 91% seen once. Sequencing used PBMCs, obtained after 12 months of ibrutinib treatment. Receptor source: a human donor with chronic lymphocytic leukemia. Each CDR3 is given with its conserved first and last residue.

TRBJ1-1,TRBV14,14,CASSWTTGSTEAFF
TRBJ1-1,TRBV30,11,CADHGGAEAFF
TRBJ2-6,TRBV5-1,16,CASSSLSGSGANVLTF
TRBJ1-4,TRBV7-8,14,CASSPPGPGGKLFF
TRBJ1-1,TRBV6-6,15,CASSSQQGQNTEAFF
TRBJ1-2,TRBV13,16,CASSSVLLDGAGGYTF
TRBJ2-7,TRBV5-1,15,CASSLAPGGFDEQYF
TRBJ2-3,TRBV29-1,15,CSVKRTVSSTDTQYF
TRBJ2-4,TRBV19,14,CASTRGRLKNIQYF
TRBJ2-7,TRBV11-3,15,CASSENYGGSYEQYF
TRBJ1-2,TRBV4-3,16,CASSQELRTNYYGYTF
TRBJ1-4,TRBV6-6,14,CASSLDATNEKLFF
TRBJ2-1,TRBV9,15,CASSAHPIPSPEQFF
TRBJ1-5,TRBV5-8,18,CASSSGVSWAADHQPQHF
TRBJ2-1,TRBV9,19,CASSPTGDLGASRYNEQFF
TRBJ2-2,TRBV19,15,CASSLTSGNTGELFF
TRBJ1-4,TRBV10-3,18,CAISETTPGGGRTEKLFF
TRBJ2-7,TRBV14,15,CASSQGLAGGFAQYF
TRBJ1-4,TRBV9,15,CASSFQGARGEKLFF
TRBJ2-7,TRBV5-1,12,CASSLEGYEQYF
TRBJ1-4,TRBV5-1,15,CASSLVEEAREKLFF
TRBJ1-1,TRBV10-3,18,CAISARSGQGVSNTEAFF
TRBJ2-2,TRBV4-2,16,CASSQDEGAATGELFF
TRBJ2-7,TRBV5-4,14,CASSLGSGSDEQYF
TRBJ1-2,TRBV19,13,CASSIDPRGGYTF
TRBJ2-2,TRBV10-3,16,CAISDWTSGNTGELFF
TRBJ2-7,TRBV5-6,12,CASSSMSYEQYF